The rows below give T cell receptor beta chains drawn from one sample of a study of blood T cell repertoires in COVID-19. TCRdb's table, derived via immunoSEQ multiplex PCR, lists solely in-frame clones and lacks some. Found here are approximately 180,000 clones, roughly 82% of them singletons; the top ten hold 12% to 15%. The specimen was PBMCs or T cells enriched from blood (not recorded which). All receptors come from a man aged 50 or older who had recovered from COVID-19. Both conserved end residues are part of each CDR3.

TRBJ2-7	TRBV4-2	CASSHGQGGDEQYF
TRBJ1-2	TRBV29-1	CSVRGLDGYTF
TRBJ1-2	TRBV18	CASSHETGLLGYGYTF
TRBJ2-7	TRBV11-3	CASEDPGQGSIDPYEQYF
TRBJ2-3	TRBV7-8	CASSLGGGGGLTDTQYF
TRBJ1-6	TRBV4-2	CASSQDSESSYNSPLHF
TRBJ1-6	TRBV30	CACVSQNSWNSPLHF
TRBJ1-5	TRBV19	CASSSIQGVDGQPQHF
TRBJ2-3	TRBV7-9	CASSLGAGRRADTQYF
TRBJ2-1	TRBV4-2	CASSQDPGGLYNEQFF
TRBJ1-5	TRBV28	CASTSEGGGVNQPQHF
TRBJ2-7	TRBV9	CASSVTGTGHEQYF
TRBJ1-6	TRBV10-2	CASSESIEGPLHF
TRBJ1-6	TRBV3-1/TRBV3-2	CASSQDGAIRGSPLHF
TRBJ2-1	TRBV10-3	CAISESLGLAGAGEQFF
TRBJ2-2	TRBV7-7	CASSLDRGGTGELFF
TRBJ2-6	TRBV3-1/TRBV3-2	CASSQWQSGGANVLTF
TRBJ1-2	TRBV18	CASSPQDTSNYGYTF
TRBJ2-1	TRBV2	CASERVNEQFF